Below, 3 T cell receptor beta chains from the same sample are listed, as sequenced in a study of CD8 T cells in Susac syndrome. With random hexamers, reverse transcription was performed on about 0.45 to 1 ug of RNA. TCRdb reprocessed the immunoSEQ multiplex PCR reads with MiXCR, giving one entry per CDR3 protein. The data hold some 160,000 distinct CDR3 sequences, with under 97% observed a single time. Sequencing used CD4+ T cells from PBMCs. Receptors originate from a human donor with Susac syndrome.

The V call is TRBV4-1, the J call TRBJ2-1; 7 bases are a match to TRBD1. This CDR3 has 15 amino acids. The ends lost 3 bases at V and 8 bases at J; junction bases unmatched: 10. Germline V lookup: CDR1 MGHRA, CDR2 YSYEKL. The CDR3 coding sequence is TGCGCCAGCAGCCACCAGACAGGGTTATCAGATGAGCAGTTCTTC. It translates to CASSHQTGLSDEQFF.

CDR3 sequence reads: CASSVQGYNEQFF. Here the CDR3 DNA reads TGTGCCAGCAGCGTACAAGGCTACAATGAGCAGTTCTTC. The rearrangement joins TRBV9 to TRBJ2-1; unclear D gene. This CDR3 comprises 13 residues. The ends were cut back, 1 base at V and 3 bases at J, with 5 bases in the middle. Germline loops: CDR1 SGDLS, CDR2 YYNGEE.

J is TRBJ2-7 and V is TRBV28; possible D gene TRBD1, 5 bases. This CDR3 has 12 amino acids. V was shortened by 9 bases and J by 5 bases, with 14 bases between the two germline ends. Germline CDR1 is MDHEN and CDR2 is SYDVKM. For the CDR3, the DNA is TGTGCCAGTCAGGGATCCTCGAACGAGCAGTACTTC. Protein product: CASQGSSNEQYF.